This TCR beta chain was sequenced for a study of blood T cell repertoires in COVID-19. Study background: Some COVID-19 samples were acute and others convalescent; all came from the United States, Italy and Spain. Sources were T cells, B-cell-depleted T cells, or PBMCs; the material itself was cDNA or gDNA.

In the original workflow: Amplification of reference gene primers provided the estimated nucleated cell counts. The protocol was immunoSEQ multiplex PCR, while the TCRdb copy is restricted to in-frame clones and leaves out a portion. D and trimming come from the DNA, and the V and J calls and clone size come from that table. The table has 70,000 to 75,000 clones, roughly 85% seen once. CDR1 SQVTM and CDR2 ANQGSEA come from the germline V gene. The V end was cut by 6 bases, the J end by 5 bases, with 8 bases between. This CDR3 contains 10 residues. The V call is TRBV29-1, the J call TRBJ2-7; no clear D. The sequenced sample consisted of peripheral blood. The TCR originated in a man aged 60-69 years with active or convalescent COVID-19. The CDR3 sequence is CSVGVHEQYF. In DNA, the CDR3 is TGCAGCGTCGGAGTCCACGAGCAGTACTTC.